This T cell receptor (beta chain) was identified during a study of patients and donors after allogeneic stem cell transplantation. The CDR3 is made up of 14 amino acids. Germline values: CDR1 SGHRS, CDR2 YFSETQ. Trimming removed 3 bases from V and 7 bases from J, with 16 bases in between. In TCRdb, the RT-PCR reads were re-called with MiXCR into one record per CDR3 protein. The sample has 900,000 to 1,000,000 distinct CDR3 sequences, approximately 19% seen once. Sequencing input: blood, either unsorted or a sorted T cell fraction (not recorded which). This sequence originates from a human donor who was either an allogeneic HSCT recipient or a stem cell or donor lymphocyte infusion donor (not recorded which). It is not recorded whose cells these are; they may come from a transplant donor. The rearrangement links TRBV5-1 to TRBJ1-1, with D perhaps TRBD1 (5 bases). This chain's CDR3 is CASSSRGVFHEAFF. The CDR3 DNA is TGCGCCAGCAGCTCCCGAGGGGTATTTCATGAAGCTTTCTTT.